These 15 T cell receptor beta chains were all obtained from the same sample, sequenced in a study of breast tumors, draining lymph nodes, adjacent tissues. MiXCR was run by TCRdb on the multiplex PCR reads, yielding one entry per CDR3 protein. The sample holds approximately 20,000 distinct CDR3 sequences, around two fifths seen once. Sequences were obtained from breast tumor tissue. The receptors originated from a female donor with breast cancer. Some clones in this sample may be carry-over from other donors' samples.

This clonotype was seen repeatedly, ten times or more. V usage is TRBV28 and J usage is TRBJ1-3; no clear D. Germline V lookup: CDR1 MDHEN, CDR2 SYDVKM. This CDR3 is 12 amino acids long. Trimming stripped 6 bases from V and 4 bases from J, with 7 bases between. CDR3 nucleotides: TGTGCCAGCAGCACACAGGGAAACACCATATATTTT. This codes for CASSTQGNTIYF.

J is TRBJ1-1 and V is TRBV28; D not resolved. V was trimmed by 2 bases and J by 1 base, leaving 5 bases between them. Germline loops: CDR1 MDHEN, CDR2 SYDVKM. The CDR3 totals 13 residues. Written as DNA, the CDR3 is TGTGCCAGCAGTTTAGACTGGAACACTGAAGCTTTCTTT. This sequence encodes CASSLDWNTEAFF.

This clonotype turned up a few times. The chain joins TRBV7-9 to TRBJ1-1; 8 bases align to TRBD1. Per germline, CDR1 SEHNR and CDR2 FQNEAQ (reference sequence). Unmatched junction bases numbered 4, after V lost 6 bases and J lost 1 base. This CDR3 has 14 amino acids. The CDR3 DNA reads TGTGCCAGCAGGGACGGGACAGGGAACACTGAAGCTTTCTTT. It codes for CASRDGTGNTEAFF.

This chain uses TRBV29-1 with TRBJ2-3; no firm D call. Trimming left V 8 bases short and J 3 bases short, with 15 bases between. The germline CDR1 and CDR2 sequences are SQVTM and ANQGSEA. CDR3 length: 13 amino acids. CDR3 in DNA: TGCAGCACCCCCGGTGGGTGGACAGATACGCAGTATTTT. Protein: CSTPGGWTDTQYF.

This clonotype was observed at least ten times. V and J are TRBV5-1 and TRBJ2-1, with a weak D call TRBD2 (6 bases). V dropped 4 bases and J dropped 5 bases, with 16 bases sitting between them. The CDR3 has 15 amino acids. Germline CDR1 is SGHRS and CDR2 is YFSETQ. The CDR3 region has the DNA TGCGCCAGCAGCCCCCAATGGGGACTCCACAATGAGCAGTTCTTC. The encoded protein is CASSPQWGLHNEQFF.

This clonotype occurred many times. V usage is TRBV20-1 and J usage is TRBJ2-1; 13 nucleotides line up with TRBD2. Trimming at V came to 3 bases and at J to 6 bases, leaving 5 bases not matched to a gene. CDR1 DFQATT and CDR2 SNEGSKA come from the germline V gene (reference sequence). The CDR3 runs to 15 residues. DNA of the CDR3: TGCAGTGCTAGGACTAGCGGGAGGCTCGGCAATGAGCAGTTCTTC. It codes for CSARTSGRLGNEQFF.

This clonotype is termed medium-sized. The genes are TRBV29-1 and TRBJ2-3; 16 nucleotides align to TRBD2. This CDR3 region has 15 residues. Looked up from germline, CDR1 is SQVTM and CDR2 is ANQGSEA. After removal of 6 bases from V and 8 bases from J, the junction contained 8 bases not matched to a gene. CDR3 sequence (DNA): TGCAGCGTGGGACTAGCGGGAGGGCCACGTGGTACGCAGTATTTT. Translation gives CSVGLAGGPRGTQYF.

This clonotype has a handful of counts. This chain connects TRBV4-2 to TRBJ1-1; 8 bases fit TRBD1. V shed 3 bases, J shed 7 bases, and the junction held 13 bases outside the gene matches. Germline V gene data show CDR1 as LGHNA and CDR2 as YNFKEQ. The CDR3 is 16 amino acids. The CDR3 DNA sequence: TGTGCCAGCAGCCATAACGAGGGACAGGTTCAATTTGAAGCTTTCTTT. This codes for CASSHNEGQVQFEAFF.

This clonotype was counted many times. The chain links TRBV4-2 to TRBJ2-1; D remains unclear. The CDR3 runs 13 residues. Trimming removed 0 bases at V and 5 bases at J, with 5 bases between. Germline assignment: CDR1 LGHNA and CDR2 YNFKEQ. CDR3 coding DNA: TGTGCCAGCAGCCAAGAAGTACACAATGAGCAGTTCTTC. This codes for CASSQEVHNEQFF.

The V call is TRBV7-9, the J call TRBJ2-3; 11 bases fit TRBD2. V lost 6 bases and J lost 4; bases outside the gene matches: 15. Germline V gives CDR1 SEHNR, CDR2 FQNEAQ (reference sequence). This CDR3 spans 18 amino acids. CDR3 bases: TGTGCCAGCAGTCCAGGCCGACTAGCGGGACAATTTTCAGATACGCAGTATTTT. Translation gives CASSPGRLAGQFSDTQYF.

This clonotype has a count of ten or more. The chain uses TRBV2 and TRBJ2-5; 13 nucleotides match TRBD2. The V and J ends lost 7 bases and 1 base, in that order; junction bases with no gene match: 9. The CDR3 has 17 amino acids. Germline lookup yields CDR1 SNHLY and CDR2 FYNNEI. The CDR3 region is CASTTSGRAYIQETQYF. As DNA, the CDR3 is TGTGCCAGCACCACTAGCGGGAGGGCCTATATCCAAGAGACCCAGTACTTC.

This clonotype has a count of ten or more. The V call is TRBV6-5, the J call TRBJ2-1; perhaps TRBD2 as D (5 bases). Trimming cost V 4 bases and J 10 bases, with 11 bases left between them. Germline CDR1 MNHEY, CDR2 SVGAGI. This CDR3 spans 12 amino acids. The CDR3 DNA reads as TGTGCCAGCAGTTCAGCGGTAAAGGAGCAGTTCTTC. The encoded protein is CASSSAVKEQFF.

To note about this clonotype: The junction departs from germline at one end; a sequencing error may be responsible. The rearrangement joins TRBV6-6 to TRBJ2-6, with a tentative D call TRBD1 (6 bases). Germline V lookup: CDR1 MNHNY, CDR2 SVGAGI (reference sequence). The CDR3 is 15 amino acids. CDR3 loop: CASSLDSSGANVPTF. CDR3 nucleotides: TGTGCCAGCAGCCTGGACAGCTCTGGGGCCAACGTCCCGACTTTC.

The chain carries TRBV24-1 and TRBJ1-2; D gene unclear. The germline CDR1 and CDR2 sequences are KGHDR and SFDVKD. This CDR3 is 12 amino acids long. Trimming cost V 3 bases and J 1 base, with 2 bases left between them. Here the CDR3 reads CATSDNNYGYTF. The CDR3 coding sequence is TGTGCCACCAGTGATAATAACTATGGCTACACCTTC.

This clonotype was recorded at least ten times. The chain carries TRBV2 and TRBJ2-3; tentatively, D is TRBD2 (6 bases). The V end lost 5 bases, the J end lost 3 bases, and 12 bases lay between the germline ends. Germline V gives CDR1 SNHLY, CDR2 FYNNEI. CDR3 length: 14 residues. CDR3 loop: CASSRELGTDTQYF. The DNA of the CDR3 is TGTGCCAGCAGTCGGGAGTTGGGGACAGATACGCAGTATTTT.